These 19 T cell receptor beta chains were all obtained from the same sample, sequenced in a study of T cell responses to AZD1222 COVID-19 vaccine. TCRdb's table, derived via immunoSEQ multiplex PCR, lists solely in-frame clones and lacks some. Here the sample spans 90,000 to 100,000 clones, around 85% being singletons. The material was peripheral blood, obtained 28 days after the second AZD1222 dose. All receptors derive from an adult who received the AZD1222 COVID-19 vaccine.

This CDR3 reads CASSIGLEGMGEQFF. Here the CDR3 DNA reads TGTGCCAGTAGTATAGGTCTCGAGGGGATGGGTGAGCAGTTCTTC. V is TRBV19 and J is TRBJ2-1, with D perhaps matching TRBD1 or TRBD2 (5 bases each). Deletions cut 1 base from V and 9 bases from J, with 16 bases between. The CDR3 loop spans 15 amino acids. CDR1 and CDR2 from the germline V gene are LNHDA and SQIVND (reference sequence).

The CDR3 reads CASSLDRYEQYF. Here the CDR3 DNA reads TGTGCCAGCTCCCTCGACAGGTACGAGCAGTACTTC. The rearrangement links TRBV18 to TRBJ2-7; D is perhaps TRBD1 (6 bases). The V end was cut by 6 bases, the J end by 4 bases, with 10 bases between. The CDR3 is 12 residues long. CDR1 and CDR2 from the germline V gene are KGHSH and LQKENI.

V usage is TRBV27 and J usage is TRBJ2-7, with 7 bases aligning to TRBD1. The ends lost 2 bases at V and 6 bases at J; junction bases unmatched: 19. Germline CDR1 MNHEY, CDR2 SMNVEV (reference sequence). This CDR3 has 18 amino acids. CDR3 amino acids: CASSLRPTDPGQRGEQYF. Written as DNA, the CDR3 is TGTGCCAGCAGTTTAAGACCAACGGACCCGGGACAGAGAGGCGAGCAGTACTTC.

CDR3 sequence: CASSSWTSTDTQYF. In nucleotides, the CDR3 is TGTGCCAGCAGTTCGTGGACTAGCACAGATACGCAGTATTTT. The gene calls are TRBV6-5 and TRBJ2-3, with D possibly being TRBD2 (5 bases). The V and J ends lost 4 bases and 0 bases respectively, with 8 bases between them. Germline assignment: CDR1 MNHEY and CDR2 SVGAGI. This CDR3 spans 14 amino acids.

Details on this clone: This CDR3 is also generated by other DNA sequences in the sample. The CDR3 spells CASSPLGGAEAFF. The CDR3, as DNA: TGTGCCAGTAGTCCCCTCGGGGGGGCTGAAGCTTTCTTT. The chain couples TRBV19 to TRBJ1-1; D perhaps matches TRBD1 (5 bases). Germline CDR1 is LNHDA and CDR2 is SQIVND (reference sequence). The V gene lost 5 bases and the J gene lost 6 bases, with 13 bases spanning the gap. The CDR3 contains 13 residues.

V gene TRBV7-8 combines with J gene TRBJ1-6; a weak D match, TRBD1 (6 bases). Germline V gene sequence: CDR1 SGHVS, CDR2 FQNEAQ. The CDR3 covers 15 residues. The V end was cut by 5 bases, the J end by 3 bases, with 11 bases between. The CDR3 here is CASSPRQVYNSPLHF. In nucleotides, the CDR3 is TGTGCCAGCAGCCCAAGACAGGTCTATAATTCACCCCTCCACTTT.

The chain carries TRBV4-2 and TRBJ2-2; D is possibly TRBD2 (5 bases). The ends were cut back, 0 bases at V and 7 bases at J, with 12 bases in the middle. The CDR3 spans 15 residues. The germline CDR1 and CDR2 sequences are LGHNA and YNFKEQ. The CDR3 nucleotides are TGTGCCAGCAGCCAAGAACCCCTAGCTGACGGGGAGCTGTTTTTT. Translation gives CASSQEPLADGELFF.

Only one count was recorded for this clone. V usage is TRBV2 and J usage is TRBJ2-2, with D possibly matching TRBD2 (5 bases). CDR1 SNHLY and CDR2 FYNNEI come from the germline V gene. Deletions cut 5 bases from V and 5 bases from J, with 15 bases between. This CDR3 is built from 15 residues. CDR3 residues: CASSTDVAGTGELFF. CDR3 coding DNA: TGTGCCAGCAGTACCGATGTCGCGGGTACCGGGGAGCTGTTTTTT.

V is TRBV9 and J is TRBJ2-5, with 14 bases aligning to TRBD2. Germline CDR1 reads SGDLS; CDR2 reads YYNGEE. CDR3 length: 19 residues. V shed 0 bases and J 2 bases; nucleotides not matched to a gene: 9. This CDR3 reads CASSVGGLAGARLQETQYF. CDR3 nucleotides: TGTGCCAGCAGCGTAGGGGGACTAGCGGGGGCCAGATTACAAGAGACCCAGTACTTC. The entire variable domain, with the rest obtained from reference TRBV9 and TRBJ2-5, is as follows: DSGVTQTPKHLITATGQRVTLRCSPRSGDLSVYWYQQSLDQGLQFLIQYYNGEERAKGNILERFSAQQFPDLHSELNLSSLELGDSALYFCASSVGGLAGARLQETQYFGPGTRLLVL.

Here the CDR3 DNA reads TGTGCCAGCTCACAGGGGGCAGGTGACTATGGCTACACCTTC. This encodes CASSQGAGDYGYTF. The rearrangement links TRBV18 to TRBJ1-2, with TRBD1 matching over 7 bases. CDR1 is KGHSH, CDR2 LQKENI, per germline. CDR3 length equals 14 residues. The V segment lost 4 bases and the J segment 3 bases; nucleotides outside the gene matches: 5.

The chain uses TRBV7-3 and TRBJ1-2; 9 bases align to TRBD1. The CDR3 is made up of 16 amino acids. Germline CDR1 is SGHTA and CDR2 is FQGTGA. V was clipped by 5 bases and J by 2 bases; unmatched bases: 9. The CDR3 here is CASSARPGQGNYGYTF. CDR3 nucleotide sequence: TGTGCCAGCAGCGCCCGACCGGGACAGGGCAACTATGGCTACACCTTC.

The chain recombines TRBV27 with TRBJ2-7; TRBD2 matches at 8 bases. Germline V lookup: CDR1 MNHEY, CDR2 SMNVEV (reference sequence). CDR3 length: 16 amino acids. J was trimmed by 1 base and V by 0 bases; bases with no gene match: 5. The CDR3 DNA sequence: TGTGCCAGCAGTTTATCGGTGACTAGCGCGTCCTACGAGCAGTACTTC. This translates into CASSLSVTSASYEQYF.

About this clone itself: Other DNA sequences from this sample encode an identical CDR3 as well. The chain couples TRBV5-6 to TRBJ1-5; D uncertain. Trimming cost V 0 bases and J 4 bases, with 2 bases left between them. Germline assignment: CDR1 SGHDT and CDR2 YYEEEE. This CDR3 is built from 12 residues. CDR3 residues: CASSLGNQPQHF. CDR3 DNA: TGTGCCAGCAGCTTGGGTAATCAGCCCCAGCATTTT.

This chain uses TRBV6-2 or TRBV6-3 with TRBJ2-7; TRBD2 matches 7 bases. Looked up from germline, CDR1 is MNHEY and CDR2 is SVGEGT. The V segment lost 2 bases and the J segment 2 bases; nucleotides outside the gene matches: 9. CDR3 length equals 16 residues. This CDR3 reads CASSYGAGVPPYEQYF. In nucleotides, the CDR3 is TGTGCCAGCAGTTACGGCGCGGGAGTGCCACCCTACGAGCAGTACTTC.

This sequence joins TRBV3-1 (or the pseudogene TRBV3-2) and TRBJ2-7; D unclear. The germline gives CDR1 LGHDT, CDR2 YNNKEL (reference sequence). The V and J ends lost 1 base and 5 bases respectively, with 9 bases between them. CDR3 length equals 13 residues. CDR3 nucleotides: TGTGCCAGCAGCCAAGGCCCATCCAACGAGCAGTACTTC. Amino acids: CASSQGPSNEQYF.

V is TRBV9 and J is TRBJ2-3, with unresolved D. The V end was cut by 0 bases, the J end by 5 bases, with 7 bases between. This CDR3 has 13 amino acids. Germline assignment: CDR1 SGDLS and CDR2 YYNGEE. The chain's CDR3 is CASSVELRDTQYF. In DNA, the CDR3 is TGTGCCAGCAGCGTAGAGTTACGAGATACGCAGTATTTT.

Of note for this clone: At the DNA level, this CDR3 is encoded by other sequences in the same sample as well. The chain combines TRBV2 with TRBJ2-6; D not certain. The CDR3 has 15 amino acids. Looked up from germline, CDR1 is SNHLY and CDR2 is FYNNEI. The V and J ends lost 3 bases and 0 bases respectively, with 6 bases between them. In DNA, the CDR3 is TGTGCCAGCAGTGACTGGAGCTCTGGGGCCAACGTCCTGACTTTC. Its translation: CASSDWSSGANVLTF.

The chain joins TRBV10-3 to TRBJ2-1, with D possibly TRBD1 on 6 matching bases. V lost 3 bases, J lost 8 bases, and 17 bases lay in between. Looked up from germline, CDR1 is ENHRY and CDR2 is SYGVKD. The CDR3 is 15 residues long. The CDR3 spells CAISDSQGPYDEQFF. As DNA, the CDR3 is TGTGCCATCAGTGACTCCCAGGGGCCGTACGATGAGCAGTTCTTC.

The rearrangement uses TRBV27 and TRBJ2-3; D gene ambiguous. With 6 bases removed from V and 6 bases from J, the gap between germline ends came to 16 bases. The CDR3 is 14 amino acids. Germline V lookup: CDR1 MNHEY, CDR2 SMNVEV (reference sequence). For the CDR3, the DNA is TGTGCCAGCAGCCCAACTTTGAGTTCCGATACGCAGTATTTT. It codes for CASSPTLSSDTQYF.